Each of the 29 T cell receptor beta chains below was sequenced from the same sample in a study of T cell responses to AZD1222 COVID-19 vaccine. The assay was immunoSEQ multiplex PCR, and TCRdb's table has in-frame clones only and misses some. The sample lists 150,000 to 250,000 clones; 90% to 95% were seen once. The material was peripheral blood, obtained 28 days after the second AZD1222 dose. The source of these receptors is an adult who received the AZD1222 COVID-19 vaccine.

This rearrangement joins TRBV19 to TRBJ1-3, with D maybe TRBD1 (6 bases). In germline, CDR1 is LNHDA, CDR2 SQIVND (reference sequence). The V end was cut by 3 bases, the J end by 4 bases, with 16 bases between. This CDR3 is built from 16 residues. DNA for the CDR3: TGTGCCAGTAGTATGGGCACAGGGCCTGGAGGAAACACCATATATTTT. Its translation is CASSMGTGPGGNTIYF.

The chain joins TRBV4-1 to TRBJ1-2; D gene unclear. CDR3 size: 17 residues. V lost 4 bases, J lost 6 bases, and 24 bases lay in between. The V gene's germline CDR1 is MGHRA and CDR2 YSYEKL. The CDR3 sequence: CASSRYQGRYLENGYTF. For the CDR3, the DNA is TGCGCCAGCAGCCGATACCAAGGAAGGTATTTAGAAAATGGCTACACCTTC.

J is TRBJ2-2 and V is TRBV24-1, with D possibly being TRBD1 or TRBD2 (6 bases each). The germline V gene has CDR1 KGHDR and CDR2 SFDVKD. The CDR3 contains 15 residues. The ends were cut back, 9 bases at V and 1 base at J, with 14 bases in the middle. This CDR3 reads CATGVGGLNTGELFF. CDR3 sequence (DNA): TGTGCCACCGGAGTCGGGGGCCTGAACACCGGGGAGCTGTTTTTT.

This clone came up once. The chain combines TRBV28 with TRBJ1-6; D call uncertain. The CDR3 sequence is 14 residues long. Trimming left V 4 bases short and J 7 bases short, with 11 bases between. Germline V CDR1 and CDR2: MDHEN, SYDVKM. The CDR3 here is CASSSHLQNSPLHF. As DNA, the CDR3 is TGTGCCAGCAGTTCACACTTACAGAATTCACCCCTCCACTTT.

The J gene is TRBJ2-1, the V gene TRBV30, with a weak D call TRBD2 (5 bases). V was clipped by 0 bases and J by 5 bases, with 8 bases between them. The CDR3 is made up of 13 amino acids. Per the germline V gene, CDR1 is GTSNPN and CDR2 is SVGIG (reference sequence). The CDR3 nucleotides read TGTGCCTGGAGTGTACGGGATGACAATGAGCAGTTCTTC. This translates into CAWSVRDDNEQFF.

This rearrangement joins TRBV28 to TRBJ2-7; perhaps TRBD1 as D (6 bases). The length of the CDR3 is 15 residues. The germline CDR1 and CDR2 sequences are MDHEN and SYDVKM. The V end was cut by 5 bases, the J end by 5 bases, with 19 bases between. The CDR3 DNA reads as TGTGCCAGCAGTAAACCCGGGACATGGAACCACGAGCAGTACTTC. Protein sequence: CASSKPGTWNHEQYF.

The chain is built from TRBV5-6 and TRBJ2-7, with 7 bases fitting TRBD1. After removal of 4 bases from V and 7 bases from J, the junction contained 8 bases not matched to a gene. The CDR3 sequence is 13 residues long. The germline CDR1 and CDR2 sequences are SGHDT and YYEEEE. In DNA, the CDR3 is TGTGCCAGCAGCAGACAGGGTGCGTATGAGCAGTACTTC. It encodes CASSRQGAYEQYF.

This chain joins TRBV28 and TRBJ2-1; 7 nucleotides line up with TRBD2. Germline assignment: CDR1 MDHEN and CDR2 SYDVKM. After removal of 6 bases from V and 12 bases from J, the junction contained 14 bases not matched to a gene. The CDR3 is 14 amino acids. The CDR3 region is CASRPTKSGMGQFF. In nucleotides, the CDR3 is TGTGCCAGCAGGCCAACGAAAAGCGGGATGGGGCAGTTCTTC.

The chain carries TRBV19 and TRBJ2-3; unclear D gene. The V and J ends lost 5 bases and 1 base respectively, with 4 bases between them. Germline CDR1 is LNHDA and CDR2 is SQIVND (reference sequence). CDR3 length: 12 residues. The CDR3 region has the DNA TGTGCCAGTAGTGGGCGCACAGATACGCAGTATTTT. Its protein product is CASSGRTDTQYF.

The chain is built from TRBV30 and TRBJ2-7; no reliable D call. CDR1 is GTSNPN, CDR2 SVGIG, per germline (reference sequence). This CDR3 has 12 amino acids. V shed 2 bases and J shed 9 bases, with 14 bases lying between them. For the CDR3, the DNA is TGTGCCTGGAGTAAGGTGGGCCTGGGGCAGTACTTC. The encoded protein is CAWSKVGLGQYF.

CDR3 DNA: TGCAGCGTTGGAGGATTGAGGACAGGGGGACAAGAGACCCAGTACTTC. It is translated as CSVGGLRTGGQETQYF. The chain recombines TRBV29-1 with TRBJ2-5, with 10 bases lining up with TRBD1. This CDR3 contains 16 residues. Germline assignment: CDR1 SQVTM and CDR2 ANQGSEA. V was pared by 4 bases and J by 2 bases, with 10 bases of the junction left unmatched.

Of note for this clone: The sample carries other DNA sequences with the same CDR3. V gene TRBV5-1 combines with J gene TRBJ1-1, with D hard to call. The germline V and J ends were trimmed by 4 bases and 1 base, with 2 bases remaining between them. Germline CDR1 is SGHRS and CDR2 is YFSETQ. This CDR3 region has 11 residues. The CDR3 spells CASSQNTEAFF. The CDR3 DNA is TGCGCCAGCAGCCAGAACACTGAAGCTTTCTTT.

This chain connects TRBV28 to TRBJ1-5; D may be TRBD1 (6 bases). Looked up from germline, CDR1 is MDHEN and CDR2 is SYDVKM. The ends were cut back, 7 bases at V and 1 base at J, with 14 bases in the middle. The length of the CDR3 is 15 residues. CDR3 sequence reads: CASTTQGLSNQPQHF. The CDR3 nucleotides read TGTGCCAGCACAACCCAGGGGCTGAGCAATCAGCCCCAGCATTTT.

The rearrangement joins TRBV25-1 to TRBJ2-1; a possible D gene is TRBD1 (6 bases). Germline V CDR1 and CDR2: MGHDK, SYGVNS. This CDR3 spans 13 amino acids. Trimming left V 5 bases short and J 5 bases short, with 10 bases between. The CDR3 sequence is CASSSTGNNEQFF. The DNA of the CDR3 is TGTGCCAGCAGTTCAACAGGGAACAATGAGCAGTTCTTC.

The gene calls are TRBV19 and TRBJ1-5; D might be TRBD1 (6 bases). Germline lookup yields CDR1 LNHDA and CDR2 SQIVND (reference sequence). Trimming shortened V by 5 bases and J by 2 bases, and 13 bases separated the two germline ends. The CDR3 runs 15 residues. The CDR3 spells CASSRRGEGNQPQHF. CDR3 coding DNA: TGTGCCAGTAGTCGAAGGGGGGAGGGCAATCAGCCCCAGCATTTT.

This clone has only a few counts. The V call is TRBV19, the J call TRBJ2-2; 9 positions agree with TRBD2. The V segment lost 6 bases and the J segment 5 bases; nucleotides outside the gene matches: 7. The germline V gene has CDR1 LNHDA and CDR2 SQIVND (reference sequence). The CDR3 runs 15 residues. CDR3: CASRLAGAGTGELFF. CDR3 DNA sequence: TGTGCCAGTAGGTTAGCGGGAGCGGGAACCGGGGAGCTGTTTTTT.

V gene TRBV24-1 combines with J gene TRBJ2-3; 10 bases agree with TRBD2. Germline CDR1 KGHDR, CDR2 SFDVKD. V trimming: 2 bases; J trimming: 3 bases; junction bases outside the gene matches: 4. The length of the CDR3 is 16 residues. CDR3 residues: CATSDWTSGSTDTQYF. CDR3 DNA sequence: TGTGCCACCAGTGATTGGACTAGCGGATCAACAGATACGCAGTATTTT.

The J gene is TRBJ2-7, the V gene TRBV27; tentatively, D is TRBD2 (5 bases). Trimming pared 0 bases from V and 5 bases from J, leaving 14 bases between. The CDR3 consists of 15 residues. Germline V gene data show CDR1 as MNHEY and CDR2 as SMNVEV (reference sequence). CDR3 loop: CASSLSRVGNHEQYF. Here the CDR3 DNA reads TGTGCCAGCAGTTTATCGAGGGTAGGGAACCACGAGCAGTACTTC.

The gene calls are TRBV25-1 and TRBJ2-7; maybe TRBD1 (6 bases). CDR1 is MGHDK and CDR2 is SYGVNS in the germline V gene. V shed 4 bases and J shed 2 bases, with 12 bases lying between them. The CDR3 spans 14 residues. The CDR3 protein is CASSGGQRPYEQYF. The CDR3 DNA sequence: TGTGCCAGCAGTGGTGGACAGCGACCCTACGAGCAGTACTTC.

The DNA for the CDR3 is TGTGCCAGCAGCCTTAGCGGGAGGGCCTACAATGAGCAGTTCTTC. Translating gives CASSLSGRAYNEQFF. The chain joins TRBV3-1 (or the pseudogene TRBV3-2) to TRBJ2-1, with 11 bases that match TRBD2. V lost 4 bases to trimming and J lost 2 bases; unmatched junction nucleotides: 1. Per the germline V gene, CDR1 is LGHDT and CDR2 is YNNKEL (reference sequence). This CDR3 is built from 15 residues.

The J gene is TRBJ1-4, the V gene TRBV30; D remains unclear. The CDR3 is 14 amino acids. V was cut by 2 bases and J by 1 base, with 8 bases left in between. Germline V lookup: CDR1 GTSNPN, CDR2 SVGIG (reference sequence). As DNA, the CDR3 is TGTGCCTGGAGTACTGGGCGAACTAATGAAAAACTGTTTTTT. Translated, it gives CAWSTGRTNEKLFF. Full variable domain (remainder filled in from reference TRBV30 and TRBJ1-4): SQTIHQWPATLVQPVGSPLSLECTVEGTSNPNLYWYRQAAGRGLQLLFYSVGIGQISSEVPQNLSASRPQDRQFILSSKKLLLSDSGFYLCAWSTGRTNEKLFFGSGTQLSVL.

CDR3 region: CASSVARVGEETQYF. The CDR3 DNA reads as TGTGCCAGCAGCGTAGCGAGGGTCGGGGAAGAGACCCAGTACTTC. The genes are TRBV9 and TRBJ2-5, with TRBD2 as a possible D gene (5 bases). With 0 bases removed from V and 3 bases from J, the gap between germline ends came to 12 bases. Germline CDR1 is SGDLS and CDR2 is YYNGEE. CDR3 size: 15 residues.

V gene TRBV6-6 combines with J gene TRBJ1-5, with D uncertain. The CDR3 extends over 16 amino acids. V was trimmed by 4 bases and J by 1 base, leaving 14 bases between them. Per the germline V gene, CDR1 is MNHNY and CDR2 is SVGAGI (reference sequence). CDR3 residues: CASSSPLSGSNQPQHF. CDR3 in DNA: TGTGCCAGCAGTTCCCCCCTAAGTGGGAGCAATCAGCCCCAGCATTTT.

The chain recombines TRBV3-1 (or the pseudogene TRBV3-2) with TRBJ2-5, with D maybe TRBD1 (5 bases). The germline gives CDR1 LGHDT, CDR2 YNNKEL (reference sequence). The CDR3 consists of 13 residues. Trimming took 3 bases from V and 1 from J, leaving 6 bases between them. In DNA, the CDR3 is TGTGCCAGCAGCCAGGACATCCAAGAGACCCAGTACTTC. This codes for CASSQDIQETQYF.

This rearrangement joins TRBV7-3 to TRBJ2-1; maybe TRBD2 (6 bases). CDR1 and CDR2 from the germline V gene are SGHTA and FQGTGA. The CDR3 is 13 amino acids. V shed 8 bases and J shed 5 bases, with 13 bases lying between them. This CDR3 is CASSSGVNNEQFF. As DNA, the CDR3 is TGTGCCAGCTCCTCGGGAGTAAACAATGAGCAGTTCTTC.

This chain joins TRBV9 and TRBJ2-1; 10 bases match TRBD2. Germline lookup yields CDR1 SGDLS and CDR2 YYNGEE. This CDR3 has 16 amino acids. Trimming took 4 bases from V and 8 from J; bases not matched to a gene: 12. The CDR3 loop reads CASSPQASGRIYEQFF. The CDR3 region has the DNA TGTGCCAGCAGCCCACAGGCTAGCGGGAGAATATATGAGCAGTTCTTC.

This rearrangement joins TRBV2 to TRBJ2-3; 8 nucleotides align to TRBD1. Trimming cost V 5 bases and J 4 bases; bases outside gene matches: 5. CDR1 SNHLY and CDR2 FYNNEI come from the germline V gene. This CDR3 is 14 amino acids long. This CDR3 reads CASSQRTGPDTQYF. The CDR3 DNA reads as TGTGCCAGCAGTCAAAGGACAGGGCCAGATACGCAGTATTTT.

This chain uses TRBV3-1 (or the pseudogene TRBV3-2) with TRBJ1-4; D is possibly TRBD1 (5 bases). Germline V gene lookup returns CDR1 LGHDT and CDR2 YNNKEL (reference sequence). Trimming took off 7 bases at V and 2 bases at J, with 8 bases between the two ends. The CDR3 loop spans 13 amino acids. Written as DNA, the CDR3 is TGTGCCAGCACGGGGCTTACTAATGAAAAACTGTTTTTT. Its translation: CASTGLTNEKLFF.

The chain uses TRBV11-3 and TRBJ2-7; D is unclear. Germline V gene sequence: CDR1 SGHNT, CDR2 YENEEA. With 5 bases removed from V and 0 bases from J, the gap between germline ends came to 2 bases. The CDR3 totals 11 residues. CDR3 nucleotides: TGTGCCAGCAGCATCTCCTACGAGCAGTACTTC. Translation gives CASSISYEQYF.